Below, one T cell receptor (beta chain) is given with its context. This clone has more than one count but fewer than ten. Its antigen remains unidentified. Within one base of it there is no much larger clone, and no base qualities were kept. The sample is drawn from a study of PD-1 blockade in classical Hodgkin lymphoma (dated by TCRdb to 2020 to 2021). A note on the overall study: Nivolumab dosing was 3 mg/kg intravenously every 2 weeks, continuing until either disease progression or unacceptable toxicity. To define a peripheral blood immune signature of response to PD-1 blockade in classical Hodgkin lymphoma, the study combined TCR beta sequencing with CyTOF. The paper as a whole reports these results and caveats: CD4+ but not CD8+ TCR diversity rose significantly by C4D1 (p=0.0027 vs p=0.16), most apparent in complete responders (p=0.02). Newly diagnosed patients were reported to have lower baseline TCR diversity than healthy donors, and relapsed/refractory patients were reported to have lower baseline TCR diversity still. The study was limited to a single clinical trial cohort, and causes of repertoire differences, possibly disease activity or prior therapy, remained undefined. Among trial patients, those achieving complete response had baseline diversity similar to that of newly diagnosed patients, while diversity was significantly lower in partial responders and progressors. Lower diversity was seen in patients whose nivolumab began less than 1 year after ASCT, and these patients were left out of later analyses so that immune reconstitution would not confound the results.

The germline V gene (reference sequence) supplies CDR1 SGHNT and CDR2 YYREEE. V loses 4 bases, J loses 10 bases, and the germline ends lie 23 bases apart. From cysteine to phenylalanine, the CDR3 is 16 amino acids long. Of the read, only the CDR3 DNA is kept; its 48 bases are in frame from base 1. The time point label for this specimen denotes: cycle 1 day 1 (C1D1), immediately before nivolumab initiation. Every trial patient had relapsed following autologous stem cell transplantation, and prior brentuximab vedotin exposure was what differed among cohorts A, B and C. The trial cohort was composed of 56 patients with relapsed/refractory classical Hodgkin lymphoma, for whom complete response, partial response or progressive disease was recorded as best overall response. Trial patients were treated with single-agent nivolumab in the multi-cohort phase II CheckMate 205 trial. An independent review committee assessed best overall response using the 2007 International Working Group response criteria. Trial PBMCs were obtained immediately prior to nivolumab initiation (C1D1) and on therapy at cycle 2 day 1 and cycle 4 day 1. Peripheral blood was collected in 8 mL Vacutainer Cell Preparation Tubes, from which PBMCs were isolated by centrifugation and then cryopreserved.

The Qiagen DNeasy kit was used to extract genomic DNA both from unsorted PBMCs and from the negatively selected CD4+ and CD8+ fractions. TCR beta CDR3 regions were amplified by immunoSEQ multiplex PCR using primers annealing to V and J segments. Amplification bias was minimized using a synthetic immune receptor repertoire, and residual bias was removed computationally after sequencing. The authors processed their data as follows. Repertoire diversity was quantified as the Shannon entropy index using custom Python scripts. Unsorted, CD4+ and CD8+ repertoires were analyzed separately, except for combined analyses in which CD4+ and CD8+ sequences were merged in silico. Clonal expansion was defined as at least a 2-fold frequency increase after treatment relative to C1D1, with a pseudocount of 0.5 for undetected baseline clones. Clones with 0 or 1 copy at C1D1 were classified as singleton clones, and clones with 2 or more copies were classified as non-singleton clones. Clones expanded in unsorted samples were assigned a CD4+, CD8+ or unknown annotation through matching of protein sequences in sorted samples from the same patient. Wilcoxon tests were applied to paired samples to test diversity changes from C1D1 to C4D1. TCRdb retrieved this table from immuneACCESS and kept in-frame rearrangements only. Not all clones are present; in checked studies, unresolved V genes account for under half, and no reason is known for the remainder. V, J and clone size derive from that table, while D and trimming were established from the DNA sequence. A total of 14,000 or so clones appear in this sample, about 80% of them only once. Approximately 22% of the sample is in the top ten clones.

This receptor was identified in a human donor with classical Hodgkin lymphoma. Sequenced material: peripheral blood mononuclear cells (PBMCs), taken at baseline. The rearranged segments are TRBV5-4 and TRBJ1-4; tentative D gene TRBD1, with 5 bases matching. This receptor has the CDR3 CASSLLTEKREGKLFF. The DNA is as follows: TGTGCCAGCAGCCTCCTGACAGAGAAGAGGGAAGGAAAACTGTTTTTT.